The next 20 T cell receptor beta chains were all read from a single sample in a study of blood T cell repertoires in COVID-19. Profiled with immunoSEQ multiplex PCR; TCRdb holds only in-frame clones, not every one. The data hold approximately 290,000 clones, with around 81% observed a single time. Sequenced input: peripheral blood. The receptor set was obtained from a person aged 65-85 years with COVID-19, enrolled during active disease.

This chain uses TRBV6-6 with TRBJ1-1; 7 positions match TRBD1. Germline CDR1 and CDR2: MNHNY and SVGAGI (reference sequence). The CDR3 totals 14 residues. Trimming took 5 bases from V and 3 from J; bases not matched to a gene: 6. The CDR3 loop reads CASSNPGGDTEAFF. CDR3 DNA sequence: TGTGCCAGCAGTAACCCAGGGGGTGACACTGAAGCTTTCTTT.

This clone has just one count. The rearrangement uses TRBV6-2 or TRBV6-3 and TRBJ1-1; D not certain. The germline gives CDR1 MNHEY, CDR2 SVGEGT. V lost 2 bases and J lost 5, with 15 bases in between. This CDR3 contains 15 residues. CDR3 nucleotide sequence: TGTGCCAGCAGTTACCCGAGAAAGGGAGGGACTGAAGCTTTCTTT. Protein sequence: CASSYPRKGGTEAFF.

The chain employs TRBV7-3 and TRBJ2-1; 7 bases match TRBD1. V was clipped by 5 bases and J by 0 bases; unmatched bases: 10. The length of the CDR3 is 17 residues. CDR1 SGHTA and CDR2 FQGTGA come from the germline V gene. The CDR3 protein is CASSPFLRGSSYNEQFF. CDR3 coding DNA: TGTGCCAGCAGCCCGTTCCTCAGGGGGAGCTCCTACAATGAGCAGTTCTTC.

V gene TRBV19 combines with J gene TRBJ1-5; weak D call: TRBD1 (5 bases). Trimming pared 7 bases from V and 7 bases from J, leaving 20 bases between. CDR1 and CDR2 from the germline V gene are LNHDA and SQIVND (reference sequence). There are 15 residues in the CDR3. CDR3 amino acids: CASKPRQNREQPQHF. Written as DNA, the CDR3 is TGTGCCAGTAAACCAAGACAGAACCGGGAGCAGCCCCAGCATTTT. Filled out from reference TRBV19 and TRBJ1-5, the complete variable domain reads DGGITQSPKYLFRKEGQNVTLSCEQNLNHDAMYWYRQDPGQGLRLIYYSQIVNDFQKGDIAEGYSVSREKKESFPLTVTSAQKNPTAFYLCASKPRQNREQPQHFGDGTRLSIL.

The genes are TRBV3-1 (or the pseudogene TRBV3-2) and TRBJ1-4; 8 bases map to TRBD1. Germline CDR1 LGHDT, CDR2 YNNKEL (reference sequence). The CDR3 extends over 16 amino acids. V shed 2 bases and J 7 bases; nucleotides not matched to a gene: 9. The CDR3, as DNA: TGTGCCAGCAGCCAAAGAGGGGGAGGACAGGGTGAAAAACTGTTTTTT. Translating gives CASSQRGGGQGEKLFF.

V usage is TRBV2 and J usage is TRBJ2-5, with TRBD2 matching 10 bases. Germline CDR1 reads SNHLY; CDR2 reads FYNNEI. The CDR3 is made up of 14 amino acids. Trimming at V came to 5 bases and at J to 5 bases, leaving 5 bases not matched to a gene. The DNA for the CDR3 is TGTGCCAGCAGTTTAGCGGGGGGCGGTGAGACCCAGTACTTC. Translation: CASSLAGGGETQYF. Based on the CDR3 plus reference TRBV2 and TRBJ2-5, the full variable domain is EPEVTQTPSHQVTQMGQEVILRCVPISNHLYFYWYRQILGQKVEFLVSFYNNEISEKSEIFDDQFSVERPDGSNFTLKIRSTKLEDSAMYFCASSLAGGGETQYFGPGTRLLVL.

The V and J genes are TRBV6-5 and TRBJ1-5, with 7 bases matching TRBD1. Trimming removed 6 bases from V and 0 bases from J; junction bases left unmatched: 5. The CDR3 contains 15 residues. CDR1 is MNHEY and CDR2 is SVGAGI in the germline V gene. CDR3 sequence (DNA): TGTGCCAGCAGGGGGACAGCCATTAGCAATCAGCCCCAGCATTTT. Protein sequence: CASRGTAISNQPQHF.

This sequence joins TRBV4-1 and TRBJ1-4, with 9 bases aligning to TRBD1. The CDR3 is 15 amino acids. Germline V gives CDR1 MGHRA, CDR2 YSYEKL. Trimming took 1 base from V and 9 from J; bases not matched to a gene: 6. The CDR3 region is CASSQAGTGFQKLFF. As DNA, the CDR3 is TGCGCCAGCAGCCAAGCGGGGACAGGGTTTCAAAAACTGTTTTTT.

This chain joins TRBV5-1 and TRBJ2-3; the match to TRBD2 covers 8 bases. CDR1 and CDR2 (germline): SGHRS, YFSETQ. The CDR3 sequence is 16 residues long. J lost 4 bases, V lost 4 bases, and 11 bases had no gene match. CDR3 residues: CASSPYGGRLADTQYF. CDR3 sequence (DNA): TGCGCCAGCAGCCCGTACGGCGGGAGGTTAGCAGATACGCAGTATTTT.

The CDR3 sequence: CAWSVPQAGVSNEQFF. CDR3 DNA sequence: TGTGCCTGGAGTGTACCCCAAGCGGGAGTCTCGAATGAGCAGTTCTTC. This chain joins TRBV30 and TRBJ2-1; 8 bases fit TRBD2. In germline, CDR1 is GTSNPN, CDR2 SVGIG (reference sequence). The CDR3 length is 16 residues. V gave up 0 bases and J gave up 7 bases; unmatched junction bases: 11.

The V and J genes are TRBV28 and TRBJ2-7; 7 bases fit TRBD1. With V trimmed by 5 bases and J by 2 bases, 9 bases remained unmatched. The CDR3 runs to 15 residues. CDR1 MDHEN and CDR2 SYDVKM come from the germline V gene. The CDR3 loop reads CASSKTGNTPYEQYF. The CDR3 coding sequence is TGTGCCAGCAGTAAGACAGGGAACACTCCCTACGAGCAGTACTTC.

This clone appeared a few times. The chain is built from TRBV6-5 and TRBJ1-6; tentatively, D is TRBD1 (5 bases). Germline V gives CDR1 MNHEY, CDR2 SVGAGI. CDR3 length equals 13 residues. The V end lost 4 bases, the J end lost 4 bases, and 5 bases lay between the germline ends. Here the CDR3 DNA reads TGTGCCAGCAGTTCAGGGTATAATTCACCCCTCCACTTT. Translated, it gives CASSSGYNSPLHF.

In this sample, this clone turned up a few times. This rearrangement joins TRBV7-2 to TRBJ2-7, with 7 bases matching TRBD1. CDR1 is SGHTA and CDR2 is FQGNSA in the germline V gene. The CDR3 is 14 amino acids. V dropped 2 bases and J dropped 5; count of bases not matched to a gene: 6. Written as DNA, the CDR3 is TGTGCCAGCAGCTTACGGACAGGTGGGGACGAGCAGTACTTC. Its protein is CASSLRTGGDEQYF.

The CDR3 here is CASSDRGASPLHF. CDR3 DNA: TGTGCCAGCAGTGACAGGGGAGCTTCACCCCTCCACTTT. The rearrangement joins TRBV2 to TRBJ1-6, with D possibly TRBD1 on 6 matching bases. CDR3 length equals 13 residues. The germline V gene has CDR1 SNHLY and CDR2 FYNNEI. The germline V and J ends were trimmed by 3 bases and 9 bases, with 9 bases remaining between them.

The chain links TRBV3-1 (or the pseudogene TRBV3-2) to TRBJ1-4; maybe TRBD1 (6 bases). The germline gives CDR1 LGHDT, CDR2 YNNKEL (reference sequence). Trimming left V 6 bases short and J 3 bases short, with 8 bases between. The CDR3 totals 13 residues. This chain's CDR3 is CASRGQANEKLFF. The CDR3 DNA is TGTGCCAGCAGGGGACAAGCTAATGAAAAACTGTTTTTT.

This chain connects TRBV12-3 or TRBV12-4 to TRBJ1-2; TRBD1 might be the D (5 bases). V was cut by 6 bases and J by 2 bases, with 10 bases left in between. This CDR3 contains 13 residues. The DNA for the CDR3 is TGTGCCAGCAGCTGGACAAGCAACTATGGCTACACCTTC. Translation: CASSWTSNYGYTF.

V is TRBV9 and J is TRBJ1-6, with D perhaps TRBD1 (5 bases). CDR3 length: 14 residues. The V and J ends lost 2 bases and 7 bases respectively, with 10 bases between them. The germline gives CDR1 SGDLS, CDR2 YYNGEE. The CDR3 DNA sequence: TGTGCCAGCAGCGTGGGGGAGGTGAATTCACCCCTCCACTTT. The encoded protein is CASSVGEVNSPLHF.

In DNA, the CDR3 is TGTGCCAGTAGTATCGGCCCGACAGGGGTCAGCAATCAGCCCCAGCATTTT. The encoded protein is CASSIGPTGVSNQPQHF. The chain carries TRBV19 and TRBJ1-5, with 8 nucleotides matching TRBD1. The V segment lost 3 bases and the J segment 1 base; nucleotides outside the gene matches: 8. Germline V CDR1 and CDR2: LNHDA, SQIVND (reference sequence). This CDR3 spans 17 amino acids.

This chain uses TRBV28 with TRBJ2-7, with D hard to call. V dropped 7 bases and J dropped 1 base, with 8 bases sitting between them. The CDR3 covers 12 residues. CDR1 and CDR2 (germline): MDHEN, SYDVKM. CDR3: CASNARSYEQYF. CDR3 sequence (DNA): TGTGCCAGCAACGCCCGGTCCTACGAGCAGTACTTC.

The genes are TRBV5-4 and TRBJ2-1, with D possibly being TRBD2 (6 bases). The V gene lost 1 base and the J gene lost 8 bases, with 13 bases spanning the gap. CDR1 is SGHNT, CDR2 YYREEE, per germline (reference sequence). The CDR3 is made up of 14 amino acids. CDR3 sequence (DNA): TGTGCCAGCAGCTTGAAAGTGGCTAGCGATGAGCAGTTCTTC. This codes for CASSLKVASDEQFF.